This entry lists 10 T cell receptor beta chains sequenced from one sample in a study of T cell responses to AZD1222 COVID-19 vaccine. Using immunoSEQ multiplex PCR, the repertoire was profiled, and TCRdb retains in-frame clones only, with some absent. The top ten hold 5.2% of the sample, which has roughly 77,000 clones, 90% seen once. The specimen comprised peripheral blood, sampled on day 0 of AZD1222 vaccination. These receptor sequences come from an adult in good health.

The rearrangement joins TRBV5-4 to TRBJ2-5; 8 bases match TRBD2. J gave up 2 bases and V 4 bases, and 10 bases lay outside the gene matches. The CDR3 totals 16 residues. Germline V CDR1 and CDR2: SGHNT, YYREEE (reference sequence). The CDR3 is CASSLRHAGGQETQYF. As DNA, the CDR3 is TGTGCCAGCAGCCTACGCCACGCGGGGGGTCAAGAGACCCAGTACTTC.

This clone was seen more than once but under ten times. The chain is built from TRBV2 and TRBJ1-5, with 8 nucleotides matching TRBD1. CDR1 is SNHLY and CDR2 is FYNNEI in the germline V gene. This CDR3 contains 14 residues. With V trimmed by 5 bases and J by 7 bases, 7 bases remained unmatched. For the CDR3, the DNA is TGTGCCAGCAGTATCGACAGGGGAGGACAGCCCCAGCATTTT. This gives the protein CASSIDRGGQPQHF.

The CDR3 spells CASSSTSSYEQYF. CDR3 coding DNA: TGTGCCAGCTCGTCGACTAGCTCCTACGAGCAGTACTTC. The J gene is TRBJ2-7, the V gene TRBV18; D is possibly TRBD2 (6 bases). This CDR3 region has 13 residues. Between the trimmed V and J ends, which lost 6 bases and 0 bases, there was a span of 9 bases. Germline V lookup: CDR1 KGHSH, CDR2 LQKENI.

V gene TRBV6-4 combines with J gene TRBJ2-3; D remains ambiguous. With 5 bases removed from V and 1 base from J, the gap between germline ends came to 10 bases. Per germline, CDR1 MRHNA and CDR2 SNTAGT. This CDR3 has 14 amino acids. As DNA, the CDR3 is TGTGCCAGCAGTTTGGGCGCTGGCACAGATACGCAGTATTTT. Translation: CASSLGAGTDTQYF.

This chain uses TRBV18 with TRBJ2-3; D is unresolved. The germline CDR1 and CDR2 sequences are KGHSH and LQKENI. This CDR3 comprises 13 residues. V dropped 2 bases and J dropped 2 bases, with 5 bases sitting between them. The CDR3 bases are TGTGCCAGCTCACCAGGGCTCACAGATACGCAGTATTTT. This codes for CASSPGLTDTQYF.

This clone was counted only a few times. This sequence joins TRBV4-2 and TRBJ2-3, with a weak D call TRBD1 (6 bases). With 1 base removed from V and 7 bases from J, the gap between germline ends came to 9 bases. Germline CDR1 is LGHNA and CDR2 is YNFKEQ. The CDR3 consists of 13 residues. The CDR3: CASSQGGTNTQYF. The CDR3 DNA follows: TGTGCCAGCAGCCAAGGGGGGACAAATACGCAGTATTTT.

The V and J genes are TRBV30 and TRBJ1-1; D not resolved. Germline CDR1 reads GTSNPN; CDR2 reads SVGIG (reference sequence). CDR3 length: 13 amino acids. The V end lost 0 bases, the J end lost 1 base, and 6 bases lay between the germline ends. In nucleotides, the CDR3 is TGTGCCTGGAGTGTTTTGCCGAACACTGAAGCTTTCTTT. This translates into CAWSVLPNTEAFF.

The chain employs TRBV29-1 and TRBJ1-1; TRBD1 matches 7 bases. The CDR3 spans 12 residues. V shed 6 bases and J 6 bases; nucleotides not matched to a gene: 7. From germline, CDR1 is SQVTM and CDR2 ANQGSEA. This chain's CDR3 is CSVPGQDPEAFF. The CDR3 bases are TGCAGCGTACCCGGACAGGACCCTGAAGCTTTCTTT.

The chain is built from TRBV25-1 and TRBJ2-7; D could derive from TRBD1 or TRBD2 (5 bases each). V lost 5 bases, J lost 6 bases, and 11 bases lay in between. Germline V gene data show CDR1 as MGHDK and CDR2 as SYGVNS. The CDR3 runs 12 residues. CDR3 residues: CASSWDEGEQYF. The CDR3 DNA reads TGTGCCAGCAGTTGGGACGAGGGCGAGCAGTACTTC.

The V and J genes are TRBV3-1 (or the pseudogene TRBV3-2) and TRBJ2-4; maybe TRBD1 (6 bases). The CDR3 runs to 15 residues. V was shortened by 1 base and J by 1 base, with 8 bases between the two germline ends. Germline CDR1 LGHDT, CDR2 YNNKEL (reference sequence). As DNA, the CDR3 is TGTGCCAGCAGCCAAGCAAGGGGGGCCAAAAACATTCAGTACTTC. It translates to CASSQARGAKNIQYF.